Listed here is a single T cell receptor (beta chain). Its target is unknown. Deletions cut 2 bases from V and 11 bases from J, with 12 bases between. The germline V gene encodes CDR1 MRHNA and CDR2 SNTAGT. The CDR3 extends over 12 amino acids. Here immunoSEQ multiplex PCR was the method, and the copy in TCRdb shows in-frame clones only, minus some. The data contain about 100,000 clones, 87% of them seen just once; the ten biggest clones take up more than 8.5%. The sample is drawn from a study of T cell responses to AZD1222 COVID-19 vaccine. Timing groups of about 4 and about 12 weeks for second doses were pooled. Overall study results and limits: Most donors were white British, females outnumbered males, and clonal diversity was possibly underestimated. Spike-specific TCR breadth and depth rose after two AZD1222 doses.

V is TRBV6-4 and J is TRBJ1-1; possibly TRBD1 for D (5 bases). The source material was peripheral blood, sampled 28 days after the second AZD1222 dose. The sequence was collected from an adult who received the AZD1222 COVID-19 vaccine. The CDR3 region has the DNA TGTGCCAGCAGTGACGTGGGGGGGAGCGCTTTCTTT. This encodes CASSDVGGSAFF.